This T cell receptor beta chain appears in the sequencing data of a study of CD8+CD57+ T cells in acquired aplastic anemia. Study overall: DNA recovered from sorted CD4+ and CD8+ cells had a mean of about 3.5 ug.

Notes on the study in general: Researchers reported that CD8+ Simpson's diversity was not significantly different in patients versus controls.

Many counts were recorded for this clonotype. Its specificity is unknown. V lost 5 bases, J lost 3 bases, and 17 bases lay in between. This CDR3 is built from 15 residues. CDR1 and CDR2 from the germline V gene are SGHVS and FQNEAQ. Previously, flow cytometry had revealed CD8+CD57+ cell expansion in the patients chosen for sequencing. Every patient presented with severe acquired aplastic anemia. Genomic DNA constituted the template upon which TCR beta VDJ and CDR3 profiling was performed. TCRdb independently ran MiXCR on the reads; one entry per CDR3 protein. The sample shows 150,000 to 200,000 distinct CDR3 sequences, roughly half of them seen only once.

The clonotype was recovered from a human donor with aplastic anemia. The genes are TRBV7-8 and TRBJ2-7, with a possible D match to TRBD1 (5 bases). Sample: sorted CD4+, CD8+, or CD8+CD57+ T cells (not recorded which) from PBMCs. The CDR3 loop is CASSPVRGRLYEQYF. The CDR3 DNA reads as TGTGCCAGCAGCCCCGTTAGGGGCCGACTCTACGAGCAGTACTTC. Variable domain in full (rest from reference TRBV7-8 and TRBJ2-7): GAGVSQSPRYKVAKRGQDVALRCDPISGHVSLFWYQQALGQGPEFLTYFQNEAQLDKSGLPSDRFFAERPEGSVSTLKIQRTQQEDSAVYLCASSPVRGRLYEQYFGPGTRLTVT.